These T cell receptor beta chains were read from a single sample in a study of T cells after posttransplantation cyclophosphamide. Profiled with immunoSEQ multiplex PCR; TCRdb holds only in-frame clones, not every one. Altogether around 17,000 clones are present, roughly 80% being singletons, with the ten largest covering 2.5% to 3.5%. Sequenced material: PBMCs, taken 440 to 450 days after allogeneic stem cell transplant with calcineurin inhibitor and methotrexate. The receptors derive from a young adult male patient who received an allogeneic stem cell transplant from an unrelated donor, was CMV-positive, and had acute and chronic GVHD. Some T cells may trace back to the graft donor. Both conserved end residues are part of each CDR3. Each record gives: CDR3 DNA, CDR3 protein, J gene, clone size, V gene, D gene. The D gene is left open where the match is weak. Not every row has a clone size; where given, it reads once, few, many or a size class.

TGTGCCAGCAGCCTCCGAGACAGGGGTGACTATGGCTACACCTTC,CASSLRDRGDYGYTF,TRBJ1-2,-,TRBV7-8,TRBD1
TGTGCCAGTAGTATAGTACAGAACCAAGAGACCCAGTACTTC,CASSIVQNQETQYF,TRBJ2-5,-,TRBV19,-
TGTGCCAGCAGTTTGGGGGGGAACTATGGCTACACCTTC,CASSLGGNYGYTF,TRBJ1-2,-,TRBV28,-
TGTGCCAGCAGACCCCCAGGGGCTTATACCTATGGCTACACCTTC,CASRPPGAYTYGYTF,TRBJ1-2,-,TRBV28,-
TGTGCCAGCAGCGGATTGGACATTTCCCGCGCCCTAGCTAACTATGGCTACACCTTC,CASSGLDISRALANYGYTF,TRBJ1-2,-,TRBV5-5,-
TGCGCCAGCAGCCAACTTACAGGGGGCGGTGGAAACACCATATATTTT,CASSQLTGGGGNTIYF,TRBJ1-3,-,TRBV4-3,TRBD1
TGTGCCATCAGTGCGAGGGGGGGCGCGTCGGGTGGGGCCAACGTCCTGACTTTC,CAISARGGASGGANVLTF,TRBJ2-6,-,TRBV10-3,-
TGCGCCAGCAGCCAAAATCCCGGAGACGGCAATGAAAAACTGTTTTTT,CASSQNPGDGNEKLFF,TRBJ1-4,few,TRBV4-1,-
TGTGCCAGCAGCTTAGATCAGGTGGGCAGGGGTGATGCCTACGAGCAGTACTTC,CASSLDQVGRGDAYEQYF,TRBJ2-7,-,TRBV11-2,-
TGTGCCAGCACACCACAGGGGGAAACTAACTATGGCTACACCTTC,CASTPQGETNYGYTF,TRBJ1-2,-,TRBV6-6,TRBD1
TGTGCCTGGAGTTCTGAGTCCAATGAGCAGTTCTTC,CAWSSESNEQFF,TRBJ2-1,-,TRBV30,-
TGTGCCAGTAGTACCGAGACAGGGAACTATGGCTACACCTTC,CASSTETGNYGYTF,TRBJ1-2,-,TRBV19,TRBD1
TGTGCCAGCACTTACCTACGGGACACTGAAGCTTTCTTT,CASTYLRDTEAFF,TRBJ1-1,-,TRBV7-9,-
TGTGCCAGCAGGATACAGGGGTACAATGAGCAGTTCTTC,CASRIQGYNEQFF,TRBJ2-1,-,TRBV28,TRBD1
TGCGCCAGCAGCTTGGAGCAGGGTGCCAACACTGAAGCTTTCTTT,CASSLEQGANTEAFF,TRBJ1-1,-,TRBV5-1,-
TGTGCCAGCAGCTTTTCCCCTCTTAGCACAGATACGCAGTATTTT,CASSFSPLSTDTQYF,TRBJ2-3,-,TRBV5-6,-
TGTGCCAGCAGCTTAACAGGGGGCGCCGCAGATACGCAGTATTTT,CASSLTGGAADTQYF,TRBJ2-3,once,TRBV7-9,TRBD1
TGTGCCAGCAGCGGGGACAGGACAGAAGCTGGCTACACCTTC,CASSGDRTEAGYTF,TRBJ1-2,-,TRBV28,TRBD1
TGTGCCAGCAGTGGCCGGGCAGGGTCGGATGAAAAACTGTTTTTT,CASSGRAGSDEKLFF,TRBJ1-4,-,TRBV6-5,-
TGCGCCAGCAGCCAAGGTGGGGCAGGCGCCTCTGGGGCCAACGTCCTGACTTTC,CASSQGGAGASGANVLTF,TRBJ2-6,-,TRBV4-3,-
TGTGCCAGTAGTCAGGGGAGCAATCAGCCCCAGCATTTT,CASSQGSNQPQHF,TRBJ1-5,few,TRBV19,-
TGTGCCAGCAGCGCCCAGACAGCGAACACTGAAGCTTTCTTT,CASSAQTANTEAFF,TRBJ1-1,-,TRBV9,-
TGTGCCAGCAGGGGACAGGGGGGCCATAATGAAAAACTGTTTTTT,CASRGQGGHNEKLFF,TRBJ1-4,-,TRBV6-5,TRBD1